Shown below are 10 T cell receptor beta chains from a single sample sequenced in a study of Graves' ophthalmopathy and Graves' hyperthyroidism. From RNA, the CDR3 regions of TCR beta chains were amplified and sequenced. Second-round multiplex PCR came after first-round RT-PCR with HTBI primers. One entry per CDR3 protein results from TCRdb running MiXCR on the multiplex PCR reads. The sample holds around 600,000 distinct CDR3 sequences, more than 40% seen once. Sequencing was carried out using peripheral blood. These receptors all come from an adult man with Graves' ophthalmopathy.

This clonotype was counted at least ten times. Its ends do not fully match the called genes, so a read error is possible. The chain combines TRBV7-2 with TRBJ2-2; no clear D gene. From germline, CDR1 is SGHTA and CDR2 FQGNSA. The CDR3 is 13 residues long. The CDR3 sequence: CASSSLNTGELFF. CDR3 nucleotide sequence: TGCGCCAGCAGTTCTCTCAACACCGGGGAGCTGTTTTTT.

The chain employs TRBV5-1 and TRBJ2-7; D is possibly TRBD1 (6 bases). Germline V gene lookup returns CDR1 SGHRS and CDR2 YFSETQ. The germline V and J ends were trimmed by 0 bases and 2 bases, with 12 bases remaining between them. The CDR3 sequence is 15 residues long. CDR3 coding DNA: TGCGCCAGCAGCTTGGACAGGGTAAAGGCCTACGAGCAGTACTTC. This encodes CASSLDRVKAYEQYF.

J is TRBJ2-6 and V is TRBV5-1; tentative D call: TRBD1 (5 bases). The germline CDR1 and CDR2 sequences are SGHRS and YFSETQ. The V gene lost 4 bases and the J gene lost 0 bases, with 17 bases spanning the gap. The CDR3 has 18 amino acids. The CDR3 is CASSQGSKGLSGANVLTF. CDR3 in DNA: TGCGCCAGCAGCCAAGGATCTAAGGGGCTCTCTGGGGCCAACGTCCTGACTTTC.

Only one count was recorded for this clonotype. The rearrangement links TRBV10-1 to TRBJ2-5; D possibly corresponds to TRBD1 (6 bases). The better agreement between TRBJ2-1 and the DNA end casts doubt on the J call. Germline V lookup: CDR1 WNHNN, CDR2 SYGVQD (reference sequence). The CDR3 spans 12 residues. In DNA form, the CDR3 reads TGCGCCAATACAGGGAATCGCAATGAGCAGTTCTTC. Amino acids: CANTGNRNEQFF.

Only a few counts were recorded for this clonotype. This chain's CDR3 is CASSYGHRGTNEKLFF. The DNA for the CDR3 is TGTGCCAGCAGTTACGGGCACAGGGGAACTAATGAAAAACTGTTTTTT. The chain links TRBV6-6 to TRBJ1-4; 7 bases are shared with TRBD1. This CDR3 spans 16 amino acids. The ends lost 2 bases at V and 1 base at J; junction bases unmatched: 4. Germline V gene sequence: CDR1 MNHNY, CDR2 SVGAGI (reference sequence).

The chain recombines TRBV15 with TRBJ1-2, with D possibly TRBD1 on 6 matching bases. The V gene's germline CDR1 is LNHNV and CDR2 YYDKDF (reference sequence). The CDR3 has 17 amino acids. V lost 0 bases to trimming and J lost 2 bases, with 16 bases between them. The CDR3 spells CATSRDIQGKPNYGYTF. In DNA form, the CDR3 reads TGTGCCACCAGCAGAGATATCCAGGGGAAGCCGAACTATGGCTACACCTTC. Full variable domain (remainder filled in from reference TRBV15 and TRBJ1-2): DAMVIQNPRYQVTQFGKPVTLSCSQTLNHNVMYWYQQKSSQAPKLLFHYYDKDFNNEADTPDNFQSRRPNTSFCFLDIRSPGLGDTAMYLCATSRDIQGKPNYGYTFGSGTRLTVV.

This clonotype was counted a single time. The chain employs TRBV2 and TRBJ1-5; the D gene is possibly TRBD1 (5 bases). The CDR3 is made up of 15 amino acids. Germline loops: CDR1 SNHLY, CDR2 FYNNEI. Trimming took off 8 bases at V and 3 bases at J, with 17 bases between the two ends. CDR3 sequence: CASSPQGGVNQPQHF. The CDR3 DNA reads as TGTGCCAGCTCACCACAAGGAGGGGTCAATCAGCCCCAGCATTTT.

This clonotype was seen more than once but under ten times. The chain links TRBV5-4 to TRBJ1-1; D not certain. V lost 2 bases and J 3 bases, leaving 8 bases between the germline ends. The CDR3 consists of 13 residues. The V gene's germline CDR1 is SGHNT and CDR2 YYREEE (reference sequence). CDR3 residues: CASSLPPDTEAFF. The CDR3 nucleotides read TGTGCCAGCAGCTTACCGCCAGACACTGAAGCTTTCTTT.

Turning to this clonotype: One base away lies a much larger clone, so this may be a sequencing read error. The J gene is TRBJ2-5, the V gene TRBV5-1; D gene ambiguous. V lost 4 bases and J 2 bases, leaving 9 bases between the germline ends. Germline-derived CDR1 and CDR2 are SGHRS and YFSETQ. This CDR3 is 13 amino acids long. The CDR3 reads CASSPPTQETQYF. CDR3 bases: TGCGCCAGCAGCCCCCCGACTCAAGAGACCCAGTACTTC.

This clonotype showed up many times. V usage is TRBV5-5 and J usage is TRBJ2-5; 7 bases match TRBD2. The CDR3 has 14 residues. Germline-derived CDR1 and CDR2 are SGHKS and YYEKEE (reference sequence). J was trimmed by 5 bases and V by 4 bases; bases with no gene match: 8. CDR3 loop: CASSPPGLLETQYF. The DNA of the CDR3 is TGTGCCAGCAGCCCCCCGGGACTATTGGAGACCCAGTACTTC.